The sequence of this T cell receptor beta chain was determined in a study of shared clonotypes between healthy human individuals. Study conclusions and caveats: Specimens sampled were limited to blood, with tissue repertoires likely differing.

Produced via immunoSEQ multiplex PCR; TCRdb's table is partial and in-frame only. The sample carries about 470,000 clones, more than 75% recorded once. CDR1 is SNHLY, CDR2 FYNNEI, per germline. This CDR3 is 11 amino acids long. V was trimmed by 8 bases and J by 1 base, leaving 6 bases between them. A note on this clone: The antigen remains undetermined.

The TCR comes from a woman between 40 and 50 years old in good health. Some clones in this sample may be carry-over from other donors' samples. The sequenced material came from PBMCs. J is TRBJ2-7 and V is TRBV2, with D perhaps matching TRBD1 (5 bases). The CDR3 loop reads CASGQSYEQYF. The CDR3 DNA is TGTGCCAGCGGACAATCCTACGAGCAGTACTTC.